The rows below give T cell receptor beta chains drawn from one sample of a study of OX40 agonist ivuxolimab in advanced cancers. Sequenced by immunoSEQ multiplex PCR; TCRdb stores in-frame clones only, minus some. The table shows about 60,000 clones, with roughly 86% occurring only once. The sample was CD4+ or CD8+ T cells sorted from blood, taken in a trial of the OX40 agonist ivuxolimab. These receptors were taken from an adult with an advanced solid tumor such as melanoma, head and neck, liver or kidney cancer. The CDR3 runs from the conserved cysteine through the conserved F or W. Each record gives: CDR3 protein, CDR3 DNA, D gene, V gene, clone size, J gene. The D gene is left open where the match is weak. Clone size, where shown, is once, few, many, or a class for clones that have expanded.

CASSLPGRSYEQYF	TGTGCCAGCAGTCTCCCCGGGAGAAGTTACGAGCAGTACTTC	NA	TRBV28	once	TRBJ2-7
CAWIGRGIPEAFF	TGTGCCTGGATAGGGAGGGGAATCCCTGAAGCTTTCTTT	NA	TRBV30	NA	TRBJ1-1
CASSVTGFYNEQFF	TGTGCCAGCAGCGTCACAGGATTTTACAATGAGCAGTTCTTC	NA	TRBV9	NA	TRBJ2-1
CASRPQGAGYTF	TGTGCCAGCAGGCCTCAGGGGGCTGGCTACACCTTC	TRBD1	TRBV28	NA	TRBJ1-2
CAWSVSTSTDTQYF	TGTGCCTGGAGTGTATCTACTAGCACAGATACGCAGTATTTT	NA	TRBV30	NA	TRBJ2-3
CASSSRQNTDTQYF	TGTGCCAGCAGCTCCAGACAGAACACAGATACGCAGTATTTT	NA	TRBV11-3	NA	TRBJ2-3
CASSQVSTLNTEAFF	TGCGCCAGCAGCCAAGTCTCGACACTGAACACTGAAGCTTTCTTT	NA	TRBV4-3	NA	TRBJ1-1
CASSQGALNLNIQYF	TGTGCCAGTAGTCAAGGGGCCCTTAATCTAAACATTCAGTACTTC	NA	TRBV19	NA	TRBJ2-4
CASTWGGGSTNEKLFF	TGTGCCAGCACCTGGGGGGGAGGTTCGACTAATGAAAAACTGTTTTTT	NA	TRBV28	NA	TRBJ1-4
CASSLDRGTYNEQFF	TGTGCCAGCAGCTTAGACAGGGGGACGTACAATGAGCAGTTCTTC	TRBD1	TRBV7-2	NA	TRBJ2-1
CASSPNEGNTGELFF	TGTGCCAGCTCACCTAACGAGGGAAACACCGGGGAGCTGTTTTTT	NA	TRBV18	NA	TRBJ2-2
CASSGSNYEQYF	TGTGCCTCCAGCGGGAGCAACTACGAGCAGTACTTC	TRBD2	TRBV30	NA	TRBJ2-7
CASNSPTDTQYF	TGTGCCAGCAACTCACCCACAGATACGCAGTATTTT	NA	TRBV7-2	NA	TRBJ2-3
CASAGVDYGYTF	TGTGCCTCCGCAGGGGTCGACTATGGCTACACCTTC	NA	TRBV30	NA	TRBJ1-2
CASNLNPGRTYEQYF	TGTGCCAGCAACCTGAACCCCGGACGAACCTACGAGCAGTACTTC	NA	TRBV5-6	NA	TRBJ2-7
CAFSGTGFGEQFF	TGTGCCTTTTCCGGGACAGGGTTTGGTGAGCAGTTCTTC	TRBD1	TRBV30	NA	TRBJ2-1
CVSSENNIQYF	TGTGTCAGCAGTGAAAATAACATTCAGTACTTC	NA	TRBV6-5	NA	TRBJ2-4
CAMLKVLHEQYF	TGTGCCATGCTAAAGGTACTCCACGAGCAGTACTTC	NA	TRBV6-5	NA	TRBJ2-7
CASSLQQGNNEQFF	TGTGCCAGCAGCTTACAACAGGGGAACAATGAGCAGTTCTTC	TRBD1	TRBV11-1	once	TRBJ2-1
CASSLYANRGYGYTF	TGTGCCAGCAGTTTATATGCCAACCGAGGCTATGGCTACACCTTC	NA	TRBV27	NA	TRBJ1-2
CAVQGSLPYEQYF	TGTGCCGTCCAAGGATCTTTGCCCTACGAGCAGTACTTC	NA	TRBV28	NA	TRBJ2-7
CASSLWDTIYGYTF	TGTGCCAGCAGTTTATGGGACACCATCTATGGCTACACCTTC	NA	TRBV28	NA	TRBJ1-2
CASSPDLQGTTEAFF	TGTGCCAGCTCACCAGATTTGCAGGGAACCACTGAAGCTTTCTTT	NA	TRBV18	NA	TRBJ1-1
CASTQDRSGANVLTF	TGTGCCAGCACTCAGGACCGCTCTGGGGCCAACGTCCTGACTTTC	NA	TRBV2	NA	TRBJ2-6
CASSRGTGVNQPQHF	TGTGCCAGCAGCCGGGGGACAGGAGTTAATCAGCCCCAGCATTTT	TRBD1	TRBV7-6	NA	TRBJ1-5
CASSLEGTYTF	TGTGCCAGCAGCTTAGAAGGGACCTACACCTTC	NA	TRBV7-2	NA	TRBJ1-2
CASSGDPSGNTIYF	TGTGCCAGCAGCGGCGACCCCTCTGGAAACACCATATATTTT	NA	TRBV9	NA	TRBJ1-3
CASSLDSGQGAHEQYF	TGCGCCAGCAGCTTGGATTCCGGACAGGGGGCACATGAGCAGTACTTC	TRBD1	TRBV5-1	NA	TRBJ2-7
CATSARRYGYTF	TGTGCCACCAGCGCACGGAGATATGGCTACACCTTC	NA	TRBV15	NA	TRBJ1-2
CASSEGPGQPQYF	TGCGCCAGCAGCGAGGGACCGGGACAGCCGCAGTATTTT	TRBD1	TRBV5-1	NA	TRBJ2-3
CATRKNLAGETQYF	TGTGCCACCAGAAAAAATTTAGCGGGAGAGACCCAGTACTTC	TRBD2	TRBV15	NA	TRBJ2-5
CASSPLGRLAGAYQETQYF	TGTGCCAGCTCACCACTAGGGAGGCTAGCGGGAGCGTACCAAGAGACCCAGTACTTC	TRBD2	TRBV18	NA	TRBJ2-5
CSVEKTGGRYGYTF	TGCAGCGTTGAAAAGACAGGGGGTAGATATGGCTACACCTTC	TRBD1	TRBV29-1	NA	TRBJ1-2
CASRQRQGLGTEAFF	TGTGCCAGCAGGCAACGACAGGGGTTGGGGACTGAAGCTTTCTTT	TRBD1	TRBV5-4	NA	TRBJ1-1
CASSREGVGTGELFF	TGCGCCAGCAGCCGGGAGGGGGTTGGCACCGGGGAGCTGTTTTTT	NA	TRBV4-3	NA	TRBJ2-2
CASGDLREMQYF	TGTGCCAGCGGGGATCTACGAGAAATGCAGTACTTC	NA	TRBV2	NA	TRBJ2-7
CASSSGQGTEAFF	TGTGCCAGCAGCTCCGGACAGGGGACTGAAGCTTTCTTT	TRBD1	TRBV7-9	NA	TRBJ1-1
CASSVGGWQGEKLFF	TGTGCCAGCAGCGTAGGGGGCTGGCAGGGGGAAAAACTGTTTTTT	NA	TRBV9	NA	TRBJ1-4
CASSGQLSQPQHF	TGTGCCAGCAGTGGACAGTTAAGTCAGCCCCAGCATTTT	NA	TRBV28	NA	TRBJ1-5
CASSIGTTDTEAFF	TGTGCCAGTAGTATTGGGACCACAGACACTGAAGCTTTCTTT	NA	TRBV19	once	TRBJ1-1
CASSETPSGYTGELFF	TGTGCCAGCAGTGAGACCCCTAGCGGATACACCGGGGAGCTGTTTTTT	TRBD2	TRBV6-1	once	TRBJ2-2
CSVGAGGSTDTQYF	TGCAGCGTTGGGGCGGGAGGGTCTACAGATACGCAGTATTTT	TRBD2	TRBV29-1	NA	TRBJ2-3
CASSLMADSYEQYF	TGTGCCAGCAGCTTGATGGCGGACAGCTACGAGCAGTACTTC	NA	TRBV5-4	medium-sized	TRBJ2-7
CASSKGGGSGSYNEQFF	TGTGCCAGCAGCAAAGGAGGGGGCAGCGGGAGCTACAATGAGCAGTTCTTC	NA	TRBV21-1	NA	TRBJ2-1
CASSPVRGEAFF	TGTGCCAGCTCACCGGTCCGGGGTGAAGCTTTCTTT	NA	TRBV18	NA	TRBJ1-1
CASSLAQGVTEAFF	TGTGCCAGCAGCTTAGCGCAGGGGGTCACTGAAGCTTTCTTT	TRBD1	TRBV7-2	NA	TRBJ1-1
CASNPGISKNIQYF	TGTGCCAGCAACCCAGGGATATCCAAAAACATTCAGTACTTC	NA	TRBV2	NA	TRBJ2-4
CASSSGVPGTDTQYF	TGTGCCAGTAGTAGCGGAGTCCCCGGGACAGATACGCAGTATTTT	NA	TRBV19	NA	TRBJ2-3
CASSEELLAGSDSYEQYF	TGTGCCAGCAGTGAAGAACTTCTAGCGGGGTCCGACTCCTACGAGCAGTACTTC	TRBD2	TRBV6-1	NA	TRBJ2-7
CASRGGTTTLGEQYF	TGTGCCAGCCGGGGGGGCACCACGACTTTGGGAGAGCAGTACTTC	TRBD2	TRBV11-2	NA	TRBJ2-7
CASSSGQSEKLFF	TGTGCCAGCAGTTCCGGACAGTCAGAAAAACTGTTTTTT	NA	TRBV28	NA	TRBJ1-4
CASSLEANPIATIYF	TGTGCCAGCAGCTTGGAGGCCAACCCCATAGCCACCATATATTTT	NA	TRBV5-5	NA	TRBJ1-3
CASSLVTAQTYGYTF	TGTGCCAGCAGCTTGGTGACAGCCCAAACCTATGGCTACACCTTC	NA	TRBV5-4	NA	TRBJ1-2
CASSLGPRGQPQHF	TGTGCCAGCAGCTTAGGACCGCGAGGTCAGCCCCAGCATTTT	NA	TRBV7-6	few	TRBJ1-5
CASSLGGGERQPQHF	TGTGCCAGCAGTTTAGGGGGGGGAGAACGACAGCCCCAGCATTTT	NA	TRBV28	medium-sized	TRBJ1-5
CASNPTGSGANVLTF	TGTGCCAGCAACCCGACAGGGTCTGGGGCCAACGTCCTGACTTTC	TRBD1	TRBV2	NA	TRBJ2-6
CASSIGRAAAEAFF	TGTGCCAGTAGTATAGGCAGGGCAGCTGCTGAAGCTTTCTTT	NA	TRBV19	NA	TRBJ1-1
CASSTGLAGITDTQYF	TGTGCCAGCAGCACGGGACTAGCGGGCATCACAGATACGCAGTATTTT	TRBD2	TRBV5-4	NA	TRBJ2-3